Shown below are 10 T cell receptor beta chains from a single sample sequenced in a study of blood T cells in healthy people across ages. PCR was performed a second time for about 6 to 11 cycles using a sample-barcoded 5' primer and a J-beta primer mix. TCRdb used MiXCR to reprocess the 5' RACE reads, holding one entry per CDR3 protein. This sample has around 780,000 distinct CDR3 sequences, with roughly 24% found just once. The data also belong to a second study, concerning T cells of mothers and their children.

Sequencing was done on a sample of blood. The source is a boy aged 5-17 years in good health.

The V and J genes are TRBV30 and TRBJ2-3; tentatively, D is TRBD1 or TRBD2 (5 bases each). This CDR3 spans 14 amino acids. Germline lookup yields CDR1 GTSNPN and CDR2 SVGIG (reference sequence). Trimming took 3 bases from V and 2 from J, leaving 12 bases between them. In DNA, the CDR3 is TGTGCCTGGAGGGGAAGAGGGGCCACAGATACGCAGTATTTT. This codes for CAWRGRGATDTQYF.

The sample holds a few counts of this clonotype. The chain is built from TRBV9 and TRBJ2-2; D gene ambiguous. Trimming removed 0 bases from V and 0 bases from J, with 15 bases in between. The V gene's germline CDR1 is SGDLS and CDR2 YYNGEE. The length of the CDR3 is 18 residues. The CDR3 loop reads CASSVGGAVNTNTGELFF. The CDR3 region has the DNA TGTGCCAGCAGCGTAGGAGGAGCAGTTAATACGAACACCGGGGAGCTGTTTTTT.

This chain links TRBV12-3 or TRBV12-4 with TRBJ2-7; D remains unclear. CDR3 length: 14 residues. The germline V and J ends were trimmed by 6 bases and 0 bases, with 12 bases remaining between them. This CDR3 is CASSPAVSSYEQYF. DNA of the CDR3: TGTGCCAGCAGCCCAGCCGTAAGCTCCTACGAGCAGTACTTC.

This chain links TRBV20-1 with TRBJ2-7, with 8 bases aligning to TRBD2. This CDR3 spans 14 amino acids. Germline assignment: CDR1 DFQATT and CDR2 SNEGSKA (reference sequence). J gave up 4 bases and V 4 bases, and 9 bases lay outside the gene matches. The CDR3 spells CSAISGVAGYEQYF. Written as DNA, the CDR3 is TGCAGTGCTATTAGCGGGGTTGCGGGATACGAGCAGTACTTC.

This clonotype was detected only a few times. The CDR3 does not end in the conserved phenylalanine or tryptophan, so this is likely a read error. The genes are TRBV29-1 and TRBJ2-3, with 7 bases aligning to TRBD2. The junction had 0 bases not matched to a gene; V was cut back by 0 bases and J by 6 bases. The CDR3 runs 12 residues. Germline loops: CDR1 SQVTM, CDR2 ANQGSEA. CDR3 in DNA: TGCAGCGTTGAAGAGGGGGGGGATACGCAGTATCTT. Amino acids: CSVEEGGDTQYL.

This clonotype was seen ten or more times. This chain joins TRBV5-1 and TRBJ1-2; D unresolved. The ends were cut back, 0 bases at V and 4 bases at J, with 7 bases in the middle. From germline, CDR1 is SGHRS and CDR2 YFSETQ. This CDR3 spans 13 amino acids. The CDR3 DNA reads TGCGCCAGCAGCTTGGCTCCTGCCTATGGCTACACCTTC. Its translation: CASSLAPAYGYTF.

This clonotype was seen only a few times. This sequence joins TRBV5-6 and TRBJ1-4; a possible D gene is TRBD1 (6 bases). This CDR3 comprises 15 residues. V gave up 2 bases and J gave up 4 bases, with 12 bases separating them. Germline V gene sequence: CDR1 SGHDT, CDR2 YYEEEE. CDR3 nucleotide sequence: TGTGCCAGCAGCTTCCGAGGGGGGAGTAATGAAAAACTGTTTTTT. This encodes CASSFRGGSNEKLFF.

This clonotype was detected only once. This sequence joins TRBV7-8 and TRBJ1-1; D not resolved. The CDR3 sequence is 15 residues long. V was clipped by 5 bases and J by 4 bases, with 17 bases between them. CDR1 is SGHVS, CDR2 FQNEAQ, per germline. The CDR3 sequence: CASSTYRIRGTEAFF. The CDR3 DNA sequence: TGTGCCAGCAGCACTTACAGAATCAGAGGCACTGAAGCTTTCTTT.

This sequence joins TRBV6-1 and TRBJ2-1; the D call may be TRBD1 or TRBD2 (5 bases each). V lost 7 bases and J lost 2, with 21 bases in between. CDR3 length: 17 amino acids. CDR1 and CDR2 from the germline V gene are MNHNS and SASEGT. As DNA, the CDR3 is TGTGCCAGCACCGAAGGGACCAGGGTTTGGACCTACAATGAGCAGTTCTTC. It is translated as CASTEGTRVWTYNEQFF.

This clonotype appeared once. This chain links TRBV6-5 with TRBJ2-3, with 8 positions matching TRBD1. The CDR3 sequence is 14 residues long. Per germline, CDR1 MNHEY and CDR2 SVGAGI. After removal of 6 bases from V and 4 bases from J, the junction contained 6 bases not matched to a gene. CDR3 DNA sequence: TGTGCCAGCAGGAGACAGGGGACGTCAGATACGCAGTATTTT. This sequence encodes CASRRQGTSDTQYF.